What follows describes a single T cell receptor (beta chain). As yet, its antigen is unknown. Germline assignment: CDR1 GTSNPN and CDR2 SVGIG (reference sequence). The CDR3 runs to 13 residues. The V and J ends lost 2 bases and 6 bases respectively, with 11 bases between them. The source of the sample is a study of human T cells and chemical hapten exposure. Time point given: pre-sensitization, week 0. Treatment given: therapeutic diphenylcyclopropenone sensitization with weekly scalp DPC. Study findings and constraints: Once DPC sensitization occurred, TCRs above 1 in 1000 frequency showed no change. The donor cohort had alopecia, so its immune response may not match that of healthy people.

Unique molecular identifiers were attached to individual cDNA molecules during library preparation. Each CDR3 protein is one row after TCRdb ran MiXCR on the RACE reads. The table lists 180,000 or so distinct CDR3 sequences, 25% to 35% of them singletons. J is TRBJ1-5 and V is TRBV30, with D perhaps TRBD1 (5 bases). The specimen comprised whole blood, sampled in connection with sensitization to the hapten diphenylcyclopropenone (DPC). This receptor was obtained from a woman in her thirties with alopecia areata. Some clones in this sample may be carry-over from other donors' samples. The CDR3 bases are TGTGCCTGGAGTATGGGGCGCGTTCAGCCCCAGCATTTT. Translated, it gives CAWSMGRVQPQHF.